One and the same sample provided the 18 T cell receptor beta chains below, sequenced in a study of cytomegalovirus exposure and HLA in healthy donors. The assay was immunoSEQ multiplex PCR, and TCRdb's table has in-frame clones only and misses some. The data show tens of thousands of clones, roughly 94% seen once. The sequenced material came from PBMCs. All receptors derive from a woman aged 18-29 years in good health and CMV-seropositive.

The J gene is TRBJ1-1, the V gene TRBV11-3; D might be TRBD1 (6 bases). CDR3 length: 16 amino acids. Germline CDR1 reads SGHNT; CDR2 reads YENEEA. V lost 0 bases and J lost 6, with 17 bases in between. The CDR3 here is CASSLEHRDLRSEAFF. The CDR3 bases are TGTGCCAGCAGCTTAGAACACAGGGACCTGAGATCTGAAGCTTTCTTT. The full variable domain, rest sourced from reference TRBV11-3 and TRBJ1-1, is EAGVVQSPRYKIIEKKQPVAFWCNPISGHNTLYWYLQNLGQGPELLIRYENEEAVDDSQLPKDRFSAERLKGVDSTLKIQPAELGDSAVYLCASSLEHRDLRSEAFFGQGTRLTVV.

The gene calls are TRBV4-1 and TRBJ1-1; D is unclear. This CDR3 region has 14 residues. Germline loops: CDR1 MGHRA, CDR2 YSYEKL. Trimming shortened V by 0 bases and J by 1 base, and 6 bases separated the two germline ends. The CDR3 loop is CASSQDLRNTEAFF. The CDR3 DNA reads TGCGCCAGCAGCCAAGATCTGCGGAACACTGAAGCTTTCTTT.

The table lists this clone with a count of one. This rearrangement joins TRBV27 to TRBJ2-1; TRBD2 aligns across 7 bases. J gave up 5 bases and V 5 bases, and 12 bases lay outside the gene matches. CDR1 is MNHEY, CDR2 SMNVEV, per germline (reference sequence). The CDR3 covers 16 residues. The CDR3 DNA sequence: TGTGCCAGCAGTCCCCCCGGGACTACGGCCGACAATGAGCAGTTCTTC. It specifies CASSPPGTTADNEQFF.

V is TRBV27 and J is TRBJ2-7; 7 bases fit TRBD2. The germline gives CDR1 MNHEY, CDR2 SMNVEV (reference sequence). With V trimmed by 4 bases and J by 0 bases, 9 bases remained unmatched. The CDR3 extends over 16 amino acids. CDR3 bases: TGTGCCAGCAGTTCCATTTTCCGGGACTACTCCTACGAGCAGTACTTC. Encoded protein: CASSSIFRDYSYEQYF.

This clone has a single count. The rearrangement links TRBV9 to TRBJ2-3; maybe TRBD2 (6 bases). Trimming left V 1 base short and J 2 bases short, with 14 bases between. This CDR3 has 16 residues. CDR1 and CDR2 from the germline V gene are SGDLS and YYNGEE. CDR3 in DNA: TGTGCCAGCAGCGTATCCTCCGGGACTCACACAGATACGCAGTATTTT. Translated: CASSVSSGTHTDTQYF.

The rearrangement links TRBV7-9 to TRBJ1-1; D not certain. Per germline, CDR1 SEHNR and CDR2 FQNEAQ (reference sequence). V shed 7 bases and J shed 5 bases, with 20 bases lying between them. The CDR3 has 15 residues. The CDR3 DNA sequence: TGTGCCAGCACCCCCGGCGGGTCAGCCTGGACTGAAGCTTTCTTT. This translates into CASTPGGSAWTEAFF.

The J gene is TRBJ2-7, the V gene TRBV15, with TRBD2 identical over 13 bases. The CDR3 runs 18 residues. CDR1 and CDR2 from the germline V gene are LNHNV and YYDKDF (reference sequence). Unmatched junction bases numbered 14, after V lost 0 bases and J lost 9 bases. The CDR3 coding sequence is TGTGCCACCAGCAGAGAAAACGCGCCCGGACTAGCGGGAGCCGGGCAGTACTTC. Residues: CATSRENAPGLAGAGQYF.

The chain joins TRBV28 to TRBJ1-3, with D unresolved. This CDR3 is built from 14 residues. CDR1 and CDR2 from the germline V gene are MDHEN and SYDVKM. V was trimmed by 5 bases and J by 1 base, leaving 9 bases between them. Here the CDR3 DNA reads TGTGCCAGCAGTCAACAGCTTTCTGGAAACACCATATATTTT. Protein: CASSQQLSGNTIYF.

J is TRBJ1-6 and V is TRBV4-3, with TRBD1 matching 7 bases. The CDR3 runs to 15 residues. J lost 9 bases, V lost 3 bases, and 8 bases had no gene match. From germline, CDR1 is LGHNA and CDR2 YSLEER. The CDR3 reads CASSHRQGSSSPLHF. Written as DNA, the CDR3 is TGCGCCAGCAGCCACCGACAGGGAAGTAGTTCACCCCTCCACTTT.

CDR3 bases: TGCGCCAGCAGTGGAGACGGACTAGCTCTGAACGAGCAGTACTTC. It encodes CASSGDGLALNEQYF. The rearrangement links TRBV10-2 to TRBJ2-7; 8 bases align to TRBD2. J lost 5 bases, V lost 4 bases, and 10 bases had no gene match. The length of the CDR3 is 15 residues. CDR1 and CDR2 from the germline V gene are WSHSY and SAAADI.

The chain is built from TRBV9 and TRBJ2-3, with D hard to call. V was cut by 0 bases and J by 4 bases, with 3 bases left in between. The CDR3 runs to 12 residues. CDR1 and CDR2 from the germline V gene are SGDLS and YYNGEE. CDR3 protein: CASSVGADTQYF. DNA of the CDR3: TGTGCCAGCAGCGTAGGAGCAGATACGCAGTATTTT. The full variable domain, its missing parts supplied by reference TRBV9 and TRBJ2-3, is DSGVTQTPKHLITATGQRVTLRCSPRSGDLSVYWYQQSLDQGLQFLIQYYNGEERAKGNILERFSAQQFPDLHSELNLSSLELGDSALYFCASSVGADTQYFGPGTRLTVL.

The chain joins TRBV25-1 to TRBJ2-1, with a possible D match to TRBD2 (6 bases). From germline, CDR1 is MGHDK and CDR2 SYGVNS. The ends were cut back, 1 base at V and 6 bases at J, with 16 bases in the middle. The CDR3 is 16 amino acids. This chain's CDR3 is CASSESGVGGGNEQFF. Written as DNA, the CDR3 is TGTGCCAGCAGTGAATCAGGTGTGGGAGGAGGCAATGAGCAGTTCTTC.

CDR3 amino acids: CASSRVRDRDRTDTQYF. The CDR3 bases are TGCGCCAGCAGCCGGGTCCGGGACAGGGATCGAACAGATACGCAGTATTTT. The genes are TRBV5-1 and TRBJ2-3; 9 nucleotides line up with TRBD1. The V gene's germline CDR1 is SGHRS and CDR2 YFSETQ. With 4 bases clipped from V and 3 bases from J, the junction kept 12 bases outside the gene matches. There are 17 residues in the CDR3. Full variable domain (remainder filled in from reference TRBV5-1 and TRBJ2-3): KAGVTQTPRYLIKTRGQQVTLSCSPISGHRSVSWYQQTPGQGLQFLFEYFSETQRNKGNFPGRFSGRQFSNSRSEMNVSTLELGDSALYLCASSRVRDRDRTDTQYFGPGTRLTVL.

The CDR3 is CASSLVVGRGFGNEQFF. The CDR3 bases are TGTGCCAGCAGCTTAGTGGTCGGGAGAGGGTTTGGGAATGAGCAGTTCTTC. V and J are TRBV7-2 and TRBJ2-1; TRBD2 might be the D (6 bases). V lost 1 base, J lost 7 bases, and 20 bases lay in between. The CDR3 covers 17 residues. Germline V gene sequence: CDR1 SGHTA, CDR2 FQGNSA.

CDR3 nucleotides: TGTGCCTGGAGTTCTGGCAGGGCTCAGCCCCAGCATTTT. It is translated as CAWSSGRAQPQHF. This rearrangement joins TRBV30 to TRBJ1-5, with D perhaps matching TRBD1 (5 bases). Per the germline V gene, CDR1 is GTSNPN and CDR2 is SVGIG (reference sequence). The CDR3 sequence is 13 residues long. Trimming took 2 bases from V and 6 from J, leaving 11 bases between them.

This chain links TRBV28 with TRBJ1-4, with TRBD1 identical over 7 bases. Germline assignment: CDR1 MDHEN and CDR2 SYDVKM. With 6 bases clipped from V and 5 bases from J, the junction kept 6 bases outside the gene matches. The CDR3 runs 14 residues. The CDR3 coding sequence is TGTGCCAGCAGGTTTCCGGGACAGAATGAAAAACTGTTTTTT. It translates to CASRFPGQNEKLFF.

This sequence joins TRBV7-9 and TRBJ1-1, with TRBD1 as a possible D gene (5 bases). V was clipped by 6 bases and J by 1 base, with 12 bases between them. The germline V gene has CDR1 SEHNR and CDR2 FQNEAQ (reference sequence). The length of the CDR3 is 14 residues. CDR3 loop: CASRVQESNTEAFF. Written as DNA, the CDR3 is TGTGCCAGCAGAGTACAGGAGTCGAACACTGAAGCTTTCTTT.

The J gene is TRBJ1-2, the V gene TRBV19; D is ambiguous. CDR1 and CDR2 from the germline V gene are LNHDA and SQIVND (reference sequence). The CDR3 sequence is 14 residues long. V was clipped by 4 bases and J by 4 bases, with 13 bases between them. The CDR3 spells CASSTEELVYGYTF. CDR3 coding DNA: TGTGCCAGTAGTACAGAGGAGTTGGTCTATGGCTACACCTTC. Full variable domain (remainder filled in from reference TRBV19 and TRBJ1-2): DGGITQSPKYLFRKEGQNVTLSCEQNLNHDAMYWYRQDPGQGLRLIYYSQIVNDFQKGDIAEGYSVSREKKESFPLTVTSAQKNPTAFYLCASSTEELVYGYTFGSGTRLTVV.